This T cell receptor (beta chain) was profiled in a study of CD4+ T cells in melanoma. Points from the study as a whole: A reported correlation linked neoantigen-specific CD4+ T cells to CD8+, macrophage and B cell function. In melanoma, neoantigen-specific CD4+ T cells reportedly differed in differentiation state.

About this clone: What it binds is not known.

Germline loops: CDR1 SGHRS, CDR2 YFSETQ. Trimming took 4 bases from V and 4 from J; bases not matched to a gene: 19. The CDR3 length is 19 residues. Some clones are missing from TCRdb's copy, which holds only in-frame ones; the method was immunoSEQ multiplex PCR. The profile shows 17,000 or so clones, around 85% of them singletons. This TCR was sampled from a human donor with melanoma. Sequenced: cells from a culture (not recorded whether cultured in vitro). This chain uses TRBV5-1 with TRBJ2-2, with 7 bases matching TRBD1. In nucleotides, the CDR3 is TGCGCCAGCAGCCTGCAACTACAACGATCGACAGGGACCACCGGGGAGCTGTTTTTT. Its protein product is CASSLQLQRSTGTTGELFF.